Detailed here is one TCR beta chain. The antigen is not known. These data belong to a study of OX40 agonist ivuxolimab in advanced cancers. Across the whole study: Across the patients, intravenous ivuxolimab was delivered every 2 weeks at 0.01 to 10 mg/kg.

General study results and limits: Some of the nonresponding patients also showed low levels of normalized T-cell clonal expansion.

Trimming took 6 bases from V and 4 from J, leaving 15 bases between them. The germline V gene has CDR1 MNHEY and CDR2 SVGAGI. This CDR3 contains 14 residues. Using immunoSEQ multiplex PCR, the repertoire was profiled, and TCRdb retains in-frame clones only, with some absent. The table shows 60,000 or so clones, with around 88% occurring only once. The origin of this receptor is an adult with an advanced solid tumor such as melanoma, head and neck, liver or kidney cancer. The material was CD4+ or CD8+ T cells sorted from blood, obtained in a trial of the OX40 agonist ivuxolimab. This chain connects TRBV6-5 to TRBJ1-2, with D possibly TRBD1 on 5 matching bases. CDR3 in amino acids: CASSRFTGSYGYTF. The CDR3, as DNA: TGTGCCAGCAGCCGATTTACAGGTTCCTATGGCTACACCTTC.